This entry is about one T cell receptor beta chain. Its antigen is not yet known. No qualities accompany the bases; no much larger clone lies one base away. The data were taken from a study of T cell clonotyping in hematopoietic cell transplantation (dated by TCRdb to the early 2020s). Concerning the study at large: The study collected approximately 130 blood samples from about 40 consecutive transplant recipients and their related donors. Patient recruitment ran from late 2015 to January 2017, and follow-up continued until late 2020 or death.

The time point label, as the study defines it: 100 days after allo-HCT. Recipient blood was collected about 28 days before transplant and at days 30, 100 and 180 after transplant. Using Nuclei Lysis Solution, genomic DNA was extracted from unfractionated peripheral blood mononuclear cells that were either fresh or cryopreserved. The immunoSEQ assay, a bias-controlled multiplex PCR using V- and J-specific primers, was used to amplify TCR beta CDR3 regions from genomic DNA. A second PCR step added a proprietary barcode and Illumina adapter sequences to the CDR3 amplicons. An Illumina MiSeq instrument was used to sequence the CDR3 libraries. Per the authors' processing: Export and quality control were done with immunoSEQ Analyzer 3.0, while downstream analyses used R Bioconductor and Immunarch. Only productive rearrangements in the normalized downsampled data set were used to calculate repertoire metrics. In the normalized cohort, clonotypes with more than 5 templates were defined as pathologically expanded. The Inverse Simpson Index served as the measure of repertoire diversity. To capture all clonotypes, the CMV-specificity analyses were run on the non-normalized data set. This immuneACCESS table, as held by TCRdb, lists in-frame sequences with V and J called but not all clones. Of the missing ones, under half trace to an unresolved V gene in checked studies; the others have no known cause. Clonal size and the V and J genes are those of that table, whereas D and trimming came from the DNA. Recorded for this sample are some 5,800 clones; roughly nine tenths of them occurred a single time. The biggest ten clones account for about 50% of the sample.

Broader findings and caveats from the paper: Overlap with donor repertoires was found for only a small fraction of recipient repertoires, with over 95% found to appear de novo at the given depth. Inverse Simpson Index values from donors and from recipients before transplant predicted broader TCR repertoire diversity after transplant. The sample size was limited, and CD4 and CD8 repertoire contributions could not be separated because cells were not sorted. A decrease in recipient TCR diversity was observed after transplant, and a progressive increase in pathologically expanded clonotypes was seen from day 30 to day 180.

The CDR3, cysteine through phenylalanine, is 14 amino acids long. CDR3 DNA only is kept here, 42 bases in frame from base 1. Germline trimming amounts to 5 bases on V and 0 bases on J, with 4 as the count of junction bases outside the gene matches. Via the germline V gene, CDR1 is MNHEY and CDR2 SVGAGI. Material: peripheral blood mononuclear cells, obtained 100 days after allogeneic stem cell transplant. The rearranged chain carries TRBV6-5 and TRBJ2-7; 7 nucleotides in the junction match TRBD1. The TCR comes from a female patient aged 50-60 years who had an allogeneic stem cell transplant from an unrelated donor, so T cells may come from the graft donor. Some clones in this sample may be carry-over from other donors' samples. CDR3 reads: CASSPTGNSYEQYF. At the DNA level, the sequence is TGTGCCAGCAGTCCGACAGGGAACTCCTACGAGCAGTACTTC.